The rows below give T cell receptor beta chains drawn from one sample of a study of blood T cell dynamics during melanoma immunotherapy. Generated by immunoSEQ multiplex PCR, the TCRdb table keeps only in-frame clones and is missing some. The repertoire holds thousands of clones, with roughly 88% as singletons. The material sequenced was blood, taken from a patient treated with checkpoint blockade. The receptors derive from a human donor with melanoma. Each CDR3 is given with its conserved first and last residue. D genes are given only for firm matches. Expanded clones are given a class, and other clones once, few, many or no size at all.

clone_size	cdr3_length	v_call	d_call	j_call	cdr3_aa	cdr3_nt
.	16	TRBV5-1	TRBD2	TRBJ2-2	CASSLEASGGPGELFF	TGCGCCAGCAGCTTGGAGGCTAGCGGGGGACCCGGGGAGCTGTTTTTT
.	17	TRBV2	TRBD1	TRBJ1-1	CARSSGQGLFVDTEAFF	TGTGCCCGATCCTCGGGACAGGGGTTGTTTGTGGACACTGAAGCTTTCTTT
.	15	TRBV5-6	.	TRBJ1-5	CASSLAGGVGQPQHF	TGTGCCAGCAGCTTGGCGGGGGGCGTCGGGCAGCCCCAGCATTTT
.	17	TRBV5-1	TRBD2	TRBJ2-3	CASRKGSGGPRVDTQYF	TGCGCCAGCAGGAAGGGTAGCGGGGGCCCCCGGGTAGATACGCAGTATTTT
.	16	TRBV2	.	TRBJ2-3	CASSEGALRGGDTQYF	TGTGCCAGCAGTGAAGGAGCGCTCCGTGGTGGAGATACGCAGTATTTT
.	15	TRBV5-4	.	TRBJ2-4	CASSLATVAKNIQYF	TGTGCCAGCAGCTTGGCCACGGTAGCCAAAAACATTCAGTACTTC
.	13	TRBV19	.	TRBJ1-2	CASSIDTNYGYTF	TGTGCCAGTAGTATAGACACGAACTATGGCTACACCTTC
.	13	TRBV9	.	TRBJ2-5	CASSILARKTQYF	TGTGCCAGCAGCATTCTTGCGCGGAAGACCCAGTACTTC
.	15	TRBV7-2	.	TRBJ1-4	CASSLERGRGEKLFF	TGTGCCAGCAGCTTAGAACGGGGAAGGGGTGAAAAACTGTTTTTT
.	13	TRBV19	.	TRBJ1-5	CASSPQRNQPQHF	TGTGCCAGTAGCCCTCAGCGAAATCAGCCCCAGCATTTT
.	11	TRBV19	.	TRBJ2-2	CGTRNTGELFF	TGCGGGACACGTAACACCGGGGAGCTGTTTTTT
.	13	TRBV6-5	.	TRBJ2-7	CASSYSDTYEQYF	TGTGCCAGCAGTTACTCGGACACCTACGAGCAGTACTTC
.	16	TRBV6-6	TRBD1	TRBJ2-3	CASSYSGDRGGDTQYF	TGTGCCAGCAGTTACTCGGGAGACAGGGGGGGCGATACGCAGTATTTT
.	14	TRBV7-2	.	TRBJ1-1	CASSLEGRGTEAFF	TGTGCCAGCAGCTTAGAAGGCAGGGGCACTGAAGCTTTCTTT
.	11	TRBV6-6	.	TRBJ1-1	CASSPATEAFF	TGTGCCAGCAGTCCCGCCACTGAAGCTTTCTTT
.	17	TRBV4-3	TRBD1	TRBJ1-1	CASSQKGTGEVGTEAFF	TGCGCCAGCAGCCAAAAAGGGACAGGGGAGGTTGGCACTGAAGCTTTCTTT
.	13	TRBV7-3	TRBD2	TRBJ2-5	CASSRREGETQYF	TGTGCCAGCAGCCGACGGGAGGGGGAGACCCAGTACTTC
once	15	TRBV7-2	TRBD1	TRBJ2-7	CASSLRQGPSYEQYF	TGTGCCAGCAGCTTAAGACAGGGGCCCTCCTACGAGCAGTACTTC
once	11	TRBV23-1	.	TRBJ2-7	CASSFLREQYF	TGCGCCAGCAGTTTTCTACGCGAGCAGTACTTC
.	16	TRBV4-3	TRBD1	TRBJ2-7	CAGSHLFGTGIHEQYF	TGCGCCGGCAGCCACCTATTCGGGACAGGTATCCACGAGCAGTACTTC
.	14	TRBV5-1	TRBD1	TRBJ2-3	CASSPGQALDTQYF	TGCGCCAGCAGTCCGGGACAGGCTTTAGATACGCAGTATTTT
few	12	TRBV7-2	.	TRBJ2-7	CASSPVSYEQYF	TGTGCCAGCAGCCCGGTCTCCTACGAGCAGTACTTC
.	19	TRBV4-1	TRBD1	TRBJ1-1	CASSQYSSLGTGKRTEAFF	TGCGCCAGCAGCCAATACTCAAGTTTAGGGACAGGGAAGCGGACTGAAGCTTTCTTT
.	15	TRBV9	TRBD2	TRBJ2-7	CASSVSGDYHYEQYF	TGTGCCAGCAGCGTGAGTGGGGACTACCACTACGAGCAGTACTTC
.	14	TRBV5-1	.	TRBJ2-3	CASRKFSDTDTQYF	TGCGCCAGCAGAAAGTTTTCGGACACAGATACGCAGTATTTT
.	13	TRBV6-5	.	TRBJ1-1	CASNALGDTEAFF	TGTGCCAGCAACGCATTGGGGGACACTGAAGCTTTCTTT
few	16	TRBV4-2	TRBD2	TRBJ2-2	CASSQEVAGGPGELFF	TGTGCCAGCAGCCAAGAGGTAGCGGGGGGGCCCGGGGAGCTGTTTTTT
.	13	TRBV5-1	TRBD1	TRBJ1-3	CASRFGTEHTIYF	TGCGCCAGCAGATTCGGGACAGAGCACACCATATATTTT
.	14	TRBV5-1	TRBD1	TRBJ2-7	CASRKGQGAYEQYF	TGCGCCAGCAGAAAGGGACAGGGGGCCTACGAGCAGTACTTC
.	16	TRBV2	TRBD2	TRBJ2-5	CASRGLAGGPRETQYF	TGTGCCAGCAGGGGACTAGCGGGGGGGCCGCGGGAGACCCAGTACTTC
.	15	TRBV5-6	.	TRBJ1-6	CASSRGSSYNSPLHF	TGTGCCAGCAGCCGAGGGAGCTCCTATAATTCACCCCTCCACTTT
.	14	TRBV11-2	.	TRBJ2-1	CASSLVQGSNEQFF	TGTGCCAGCAGCTTAGTTCAGGGGAGCAATGAGCAGTTCTTC
.	15	TRBV7-3	TRBD2	TRBJ2-1	CASSTRGGSYNEQFF	TGTGCCAGCAGCACACGGGGGGGCTCCTACAATGAGCAGTTCTTC
.	13	TRBV5-5	.	TRBJ2-2	CASSLDISGELFF	TGTGCCAGCAGCTTGGATATCTCCGGGGAGCTGTTTTTT
.	17	TRBV30	TRBD2	TRBJ2-5	CAWSVGTSGGLGETQYF	TGTGCCTGGAGTGTAGGGACTAGCGGGGGCCTAGGGGAGACCCAGTACTTC
once	14	TRBV7-7	.	TRBJ2-5	CASSSLTSGATQYF	TGTGCTAGCAGCTCCCTGACCTCGGGGGCGACCCAGTACTTC
.	11	TRBV7-2	.	TRBJ2-2	CASSMARELFF	TGTGCCAGCAGCATGGCCAGGGAGCTGTTTTTT
once	16	TRBV5-1	.	TRBJ2-1	CASSLEGPSSYNEQFF	TGCGCCAGCAGCTTGGAGGGCCCCAGCTCCTACAATGAGCAGTTCTTC
.	14	TRBV19	TRBD1	TRBJ1-4	CASAPGQHNEKLFF	TGTGCCAGTGCACCGGGACAGCATAATGAAAAACTGTTTTTT
.	16	TRBV5-1	.	TRBJ1-2	CASSLGFTGGAYGYTF	TGCGCCAGCAGCTTGGGGTTCACGGGGGGCGCTTACGGCTACACCTTC
.	16	TRBV7-9	.	TRBJ2-2	CASSVQLSPVAGELFF	TGTGCCAGCAGCGTACAGCTTTCCCCAGTCGCCGGGGAGCTGTTTTTT
.	13	TRBV5-1	.	TRBJ1-5	CASSSDLDQPQHF	TGCGCCAGCAGTTCTGACCTCGATCAGCCCCAGCATTTT
once	11	TRBV6-6	.	TRBJ1-5	CASREGMPQHF	TGTGCCAGCCGGGAGGGGATGCCCCAGCATTTT
few	14	TRBV4-1	.	TRBJ1-5	CASLKREINQPQHF	TGCGCCAGCCTTAAGAGGGAGATCAATCAGCCCCAGCATTTT
once	16	TRBV4-1	TRBD2	TRBJ2-4	CASSQDRERGGDIQYF	TGCGCCAGCAGCCAAGATCGGGAGCGGGGGGGCGACATTCAGTACTTC
.	17	TRBV4-2	TRBD2	TRBJ2-3	CASSQDGTSGGADTQYF	TGTGCCAGCAGCCAAGATGGGACTAGCGGGGGGGCAGATACGCAGTATTTT
.	13	TRBV11-3	.	TRBJ2-7	CASSYSRLGEQYF	TGTGCCAGCAGTTATTCTAGGTTAGGCGAGCAGTACTTC
.	12	TRBV7-2	.	TRBJ2-7	CASSSQGYEQYF	TGTGCCAGCAGCTCACAGGGATACGAGCAGTACTTC
.	14	TRBV12-5	.	TRBJ2-1	CASAGIGGRGEQFF	TGTGCTAGTGCCGGTATCGGGGGGCGAGGGGAGCAGTTCTTC
.	15	TRBV30	TRBD2	TRBJ2-3	CAWRFGRGGVDTQYF	TGTGCCTGGAGATTCGGGCGGGGGGGCGTAGATACGCAGTATTTT
.	16	TRBV7-9	TRBD2	TRBJ2-7	CASSSIGTSGNYEQYF	TGTGCCAGCAGCTCTATCGGGACTAGCGGAAACTACGAGCAGTACTTC
.	14	TRBV6-1	.	TRBJ2-7	CASSELGSFYEQYF	TGTGCCAGCAGTGAACTTGGCAGCTTCTACGAGCAGTACTTC
.	16	TRBV9	.	TRBJ2-7	CASSEETGTPGDEQYF	TGTGCCAGCAGCGAGGAAACCGGGACCCCAGGCGACGAGCAGTACTTC
.	14	TRBV7-2	.	TRBJ2-4	CASSLVAASAIQYF	TGTGCCAGCAGCTTAGTAGCCGCCTCGGCTATTCAGTACTTC
.	18	TRBV10-3	TRBD1	TRBJ1-2	CAISESTRSGQDRGGYTF	TGTGCCATCAGTGAGTCGACGAGGTCCGGACAGGATAGAGGTGGCTACACCTTC
.	12	TRBV30	.	TRBJ2-1	CAWSISYNEQFF	TGTGCCTGGAGTATTAGTTACAATGAGCAGTTCTTC
.	14	TRBV5-1	.	TRBJ2-5	CASSGGRERETQYF	TGCGCCAGCAGCGGCGGCCGGGAGCGAGAGACCCAGTACTTC
.	17	TRBV5-1	.	TRBJ1-1	CASSLGGAVLRNTEAFF	TGCGCCAGCAGCTTGGGTGGGGCAGTTCTTAGGAACACTGAAGCTTTCTTT
.	16	TRBV27	.	TRBJ2-3	CASSLPSTDCTDTQYF	TGTGCCAGCAGTTTACCGTCTACTGACTGCACAGATACGCAGTATTTT
.	15	TRBV4-1	.	TRBJ1-4	CASRRGNSTNEKLFF	TGCGCCAGCAGGAGGGGTAACTCAACTAATGAAAAACTGTTTTTT